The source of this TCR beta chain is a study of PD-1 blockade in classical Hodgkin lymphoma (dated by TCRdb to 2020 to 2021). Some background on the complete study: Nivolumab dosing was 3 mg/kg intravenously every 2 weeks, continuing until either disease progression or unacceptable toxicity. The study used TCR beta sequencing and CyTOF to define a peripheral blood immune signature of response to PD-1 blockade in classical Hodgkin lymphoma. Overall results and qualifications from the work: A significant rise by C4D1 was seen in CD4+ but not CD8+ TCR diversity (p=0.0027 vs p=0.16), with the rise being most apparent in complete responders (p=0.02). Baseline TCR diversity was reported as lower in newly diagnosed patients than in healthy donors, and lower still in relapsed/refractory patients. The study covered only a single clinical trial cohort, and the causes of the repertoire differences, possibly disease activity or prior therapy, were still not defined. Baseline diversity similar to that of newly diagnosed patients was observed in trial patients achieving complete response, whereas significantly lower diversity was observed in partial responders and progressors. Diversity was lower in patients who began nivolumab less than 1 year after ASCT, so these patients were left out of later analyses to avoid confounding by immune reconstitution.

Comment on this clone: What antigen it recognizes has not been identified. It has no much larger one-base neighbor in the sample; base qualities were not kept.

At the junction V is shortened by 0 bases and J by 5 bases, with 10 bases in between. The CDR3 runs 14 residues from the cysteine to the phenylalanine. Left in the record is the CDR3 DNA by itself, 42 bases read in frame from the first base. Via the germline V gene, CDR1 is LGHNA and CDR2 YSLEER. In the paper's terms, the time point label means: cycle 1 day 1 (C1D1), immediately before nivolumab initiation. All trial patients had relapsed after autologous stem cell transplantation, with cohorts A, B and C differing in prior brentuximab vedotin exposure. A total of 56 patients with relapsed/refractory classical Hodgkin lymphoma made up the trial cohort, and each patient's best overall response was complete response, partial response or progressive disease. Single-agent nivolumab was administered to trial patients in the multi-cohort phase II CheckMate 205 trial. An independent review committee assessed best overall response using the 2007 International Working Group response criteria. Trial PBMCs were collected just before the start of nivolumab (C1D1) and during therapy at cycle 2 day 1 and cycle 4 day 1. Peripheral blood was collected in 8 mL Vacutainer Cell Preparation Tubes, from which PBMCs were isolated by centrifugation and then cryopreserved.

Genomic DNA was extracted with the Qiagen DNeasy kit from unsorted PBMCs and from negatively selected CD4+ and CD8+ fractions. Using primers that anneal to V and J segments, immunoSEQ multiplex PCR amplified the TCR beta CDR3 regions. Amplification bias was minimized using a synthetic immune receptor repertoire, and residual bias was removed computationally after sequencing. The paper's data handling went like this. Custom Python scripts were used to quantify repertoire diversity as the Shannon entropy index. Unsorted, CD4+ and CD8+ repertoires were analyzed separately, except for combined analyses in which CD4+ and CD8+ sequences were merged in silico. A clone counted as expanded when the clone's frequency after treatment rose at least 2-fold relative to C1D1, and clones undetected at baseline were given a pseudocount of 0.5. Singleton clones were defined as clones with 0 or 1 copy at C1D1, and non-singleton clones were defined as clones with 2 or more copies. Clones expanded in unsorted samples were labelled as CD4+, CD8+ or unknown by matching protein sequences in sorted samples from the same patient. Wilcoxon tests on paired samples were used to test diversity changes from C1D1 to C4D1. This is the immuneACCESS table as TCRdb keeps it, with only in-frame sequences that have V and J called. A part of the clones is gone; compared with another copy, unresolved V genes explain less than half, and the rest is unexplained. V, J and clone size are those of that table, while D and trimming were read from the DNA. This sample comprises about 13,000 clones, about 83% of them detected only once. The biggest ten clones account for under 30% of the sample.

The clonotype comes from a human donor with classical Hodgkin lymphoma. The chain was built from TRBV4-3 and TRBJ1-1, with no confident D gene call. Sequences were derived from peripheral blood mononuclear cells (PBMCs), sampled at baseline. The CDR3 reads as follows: CASSQEAGVTEAFF. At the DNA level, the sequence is TGCGCCAGCAGCCAAGAAGCCGGGGTTACTGAAGCTTTCTTT.